This TCR beta chain was sequenced for a study of cytomegalovirus exposure and HLA in healthy donors. Study as a whole: Drawn from HLA-typed donors, about 85 million unique TCRs were held in an early data release. General study points: Highest at DRB1 and lowest at HLA-C, TCR association rates differed among HLA loci in a later analysis. One later analysis reportedly identified an Asian-associated ancestry cluster that showed fewer N-insertions than the roughly 620-donor mean.

Remarks on this clone: Its antigen is undetermined.

PCR was performed using 60 Vbeta and 13 Jbeta primers. TCRdb keeps only in-frame clones here, not all; method: immunoSEQ multiplex PCR. The record lists more than 95,000 clones, of which the ten most abundant hold 2.5% to 3%. This CDR3 has 16 amino acids. V shed 2 bases, J shed 2 bases, and the junction held 3 bases outside the gene matches. The germline CDR1 and CDR2 sequences are WSHSY and SAAADI. The TCR comes from a man aged 30 to 45 in good health and CMV-seronegative. The chain joins TRBV10-2 to TRBJ2-5; 12 bases agree with TRBD2. The sample comprised PBMCs. As DNA, the CDR3 is TGCGCCAGCAGTGAGGCTAGCGGGAGGGTTCAAGAGACCCAGTACTTC. Translation gives CASSEASGRVQETQYF.